This TCR beta chain emerged from a study of T cells of healthy individuals. At least ten counts were recorded for this clonotype. TCRdb processed the 5' RACE reads anew with MiXCR; each CDR3 protein has one entry. The table records roughly 87,000 distinct CDR3 sequences, 17% of them present only once. Losses at the gene ends were 3 bases for V and 0 bases for J; bases not matched to a gene: 2. The CDR3 runs 15 residues. Per the germline V gene, CDR1 is SEHNR and CDR2 is FQNEAQ (reference sequence). This receptor was identified in a human donor in good health. V and J are TRBV7-9 and TRBJ2-7, with TRBD2 matching 10 bases. In nucleotides, the CDR3 is TGTGCCAGCAGCTTCCCTAGCGGGAGCTCCTACGAGCAGTACTTC. It encodes CASSFPSGSSYEQYF. Using reference TRBV7-9 and TRBJ2-7 for the parts outside the CDR3, the full variable domain is DTGVSQNPRHKITKRGQNVTFRCDPISEHNRLYWYRQTLGQGPEFLTYFQNEAQLEKSRLLSDRFSAERPKGSFSTLEIQRTEQGDSAMYLCASSFPSGSSYEQYFGPGTRLTVT.